Below, 18 T cell receptor beta chains from the same sample are listed, as sequenced in a study of response to subunit inactivated influenza vaccine. TCRdb passed the RT-PCR reads through MiXCR, listing each CDR3 protein once. The repertoire holds around 530,000 distinct CDR3 sequences, with 16% as singletons. The sample in question was CD4+ T cells sorted from PBMCs, obtained roughly 24 months after vaccination. The receptor source for this set is a man in his fifties or sixties who received an inactivated influenza vaccine.

This clonotype was counted only a few times. This sequence may be a read error, since a much larger clone differs from it by one base. V usage is TRBV20-1 and J usage is TRBJ2-3; weak D call: TRBD1 (6 bases). The germline V gene encodes CDR1 DFQATT and CDR2 SNEGSKA (reference sequence). Trimming cost V 3 bases and J 0 bases, with 7 bases left between them. This CDR3 has 13 amino acids. The CDR3 sequence is CSASQGSTDTQYF. The DNA for the CDR3 is TGCAGTGCTAGCCAGGGGAGCACAGATACGCAGTATTTT.

Only a few counts were recorded for this clonotype. The V call is TRBV4-2, the J call TRBJ2-7, with 7 bases identical to TRBD1. The CDR3 extends over 16 amino acids. Germline assignment: CDR1 LGHNA and CDR2 YNFKEQ. The V gene end was trimmed by 0 bases and the J gene end by 7 bases; junction bases not matched to a gene: 12. The chain's CDR3 is CASSQDPSGTAEEQYF. The CDR3 DNA sequence: TGTGCCAGCAGCCAAGATCCATCCGGGACAGCGGAAGAGCAGTACTTC.

The V gene is TRBV9, the J gene TRBJ2-5; D not certain. The CDR3 has 13 residues. V was cut by 0 bases and J by 5 bases, with 8 bases left in between. Germline V gene sequence: CDR1 SGDLS, CDR2 YYNGEE. CDR3 DNA sequence: TGTGCCAGCAGCGTAGGATCTCTGGAGACCCAGTACTTC. It encodes CASSVGSLETQYF.

This clonotype showed up many times. The chain has TRBV29-1 and TRBJ1-2, with D perhaps matching TRBD1 (5 bases). The V gene lost 3 bases and the J gene lost 8 bases, with 10 bases spanning the gap. The germline CDR1 and CDR2 sequences are SQVTM and ANQGSEA. CDR3 length: 11 amino acids. CDR3 sequence (DNA): TGCAGCGTTGACAGGGCGGAGGGCTACACCTTC. It codes for CSVDRAEGYTF.

The J gene is TRBJ1-4, the V gene TRBV20-1; 7 nucleotides align to TRBD1. The CDR3 is made up of 14 amino acids. The germline CDR1 and CDR2 sequences are DFQATT and SNEGSKA (reference sequence). Unmatched junction bases numbered 8, after V lost 6 bases and J lost 4 bases. The chain's CDR3 is CSAGKTGYNEKLFF. As DNA, the CDR3 is TGCAGTGCCGGAAAGACAGGGTATAATGAAAAACTGTTTTTT.

This clonotype has just a few counts. V is TRBV15 and J is TRBJ2-1; a weak D match, TRBD2 (7 bases). This CDR3 region has 18 residues. Germline CDR1 is LNHNV and CDR2 is YYDKDF (reference sequence). V lost 3 bases to trimming and J lost 0 bases, with 18 bases between them. In DNA form, the CDR3 reads TGTGCCACCAGCAGTCTTTCAGGGGAGCGGGGCTCCTACAATGAGCAGTTCTTC. Translation: CATSSLSGERGSYNEQFF.

This clonotype was counted many times. V usage is TRBV12-3 or TRBV12-4 and J usage is TRBJ1-4; 9 bases are a match to TRBD1. The CDR3 has 14 amino acids. V lost 6 bases to trimming and J lost 7 bases; unmatched junction nucleotides: 6. The CDR3 region is CASRQGQGFEKLFF. In DNA, the CDR3 is TGTGCCAGCAGACAGGGACAGGGCTTTGAAAAACTGTTTTTT.

The sample holds many counts of this clonotype. J is TRBJ2-7 and V is TRBV20-1; 9 bases are shared with TRBD1. Germline CDR1 is DFQATT and CDR2 is SNEGSKA (reference sequence). Trimming cost V 5 bases and J 5 bases; bases outside gene matches: 13. This CDR3 is built from 15 residues. The CDR3 is CSADRPGTGRDEQYF. The CDR3, as DNA: TGCAGTGCTGACAGGCCCGGGACAGGGAGAGACGAGCAGTACTTC.

The chain joins TRBV18 to TRBJ2-7; D remains ambiguous. Trimming cost V 5 bases and J 3 bases, with 14 bases left between them. The CDR3 sequence is 14 residues long. Germline values: CDR1 KGHSH, CDR2 LQKENI. Written as DNA, the CDR3 is TGTGCCAGCTCAGTGCAGAATAGAAACTACGAGCAGTACTTC. Encoded protein: CASSVQNRNYEQYF.

This clonotype was recorded a few times. The chain has TRBV29-1 and TRBJ2-7; perhaps TRBD2 as D (6 bases). Germline V gives CDR1 SQVTM, CDR2 ANQGSEA. The CDR3 covers 14 residues. The germline V and J ends were trimmed by 4 bases and 1 base, with 14 bases remaining between them. The CDR3 nucleotides read TGCAGCGTTGGGGACTGGGGGAGATCCTACGAGCAGTACTTC. Amino acids: CSVGDWGRSYEQYF.

V is TRBV14 and J is TRBJ1-1; 8 positions agree with TRBD1. V lost 4 bases to trimming and J lost 4 bases; unmatched junction nucleotides: 11. Germline V lookup: CDR1 SGHDN, CDR2 FVKESK. CDR3 size: 16 residues. CDR3 sequence reads: CASSPQGAWARTEAFF. DNA for the CDR3: TGTGCCAGCAGCCCCCAGGGGGCTTGGGCGCGCACTGAAGCTTTCTTT.

This clonotype was counted between two and nine times. The chain joins TRBV18 to TRBJ2-1; D may correspond to TRBD1 or TRBD2 (6 bases each). CDR1 is KGHSH and CDR2 is LQKENI in the germline V gene. Trimming took 7 bases from V and 5 from J, leaving 15 bases between them. CDR3 length equals 14 residues. The CDR3 protein is CASFRGTTNNEQFF. In DNA, the CDR3 is TGTGCCAGCTTTCGCGGGACAACAAACAATGAGCAGTTCTTC.

The chain combines TRBV2 with TRBJ1-2; TRBD1 is a possible D gene (5 bases). The CDR3 is 13 residues long. Trimming removed 6 bases from V and 4 bases from J, with 12 bases in between. Germline values: CDR1 SNHLY, CDR2 FYNNEI. The CDR3 nucleotides read TGTGCCAGCAGAGGGGACGGGATCTATGGCTACACCTTC. This sequence encodes CASRGDGIYGYTF.

This clonotype was found a few times. The rearrangement links TRBV20-1 to TRBJ2-6, with 7 bases that match TRBD2. Trimming took 3 bases from V and 0 from J; bases not matched to a gene: 2. Germline CDR1 is DFQATT and CDR2 is SNEGSKA (reference sequence). This CDR3 contains 15 residues. CDR3 loop: CSASGGSSGANVLTF. In nucleotides, the CDR3 is TGCAGTGCTAGCGGGGGGTCCTCTGGGGCCAACGTCCTGACTTTC.

This clonotype was seen ten or more times. The chain joins TRBV5-1 to TRBJ2-7; perhaps D is TRBD1 or TRBD2 (5 bases each). The germline V gene encodes CDR1 SGHRS and CDR2 YFSETQ. CDR3 length: 14 amino acids. Trimming left V 3 bases short and J 2 bases short, with 12 bases between. CDR3 bases: TGCGCCAGCAGCTGGGGACGTCAAGCCTACGAGCAGTACTTC. It encodes CASSWGRQAYEQYF.

The J gene is TRBJ2-1, the V gene TRBV29-1, with D perhaps assigned TRBD1 or TRBD2 (5 bases each). CDR1 and CDR2 from the germline V gene are SQVTM and ANQGSEA. This CDR3 contains 15 residues. Between the trimmed V and J ends, which lost 6 bases and 0 bases, there was a span of 15 bases. The chain's CDR3 is CSVGPDSSSYNEQFF. The CDR3 nucleotides are TGCAGCGTGGGACCCGACTCTAGCTCCTACAATGAGCAGTTCTTC.

This clonotype was seen repeatedly, ten times or more. J is TRBJ2-3 and V is TRBV7-2, with 9 bases lining up with TRBD1. This CDR3 is 14 amino acids long. Germline V gives CDR1 SGHTA, CDR2 FQGNSA. J gave up 3 bases and V 5 bases, and 3 bases lay outside the gene matches. The CDR3 sequence: CASSRGQGTDTQYF. The CDR3 DNA reads as TGTGCCAGCAGCCGAGGACAGGGGACAGATACGCAGTATTTT.

This clonotype appeared a few times. The V and J genes are TRBV6-1 and TRBJ2-1, with 7 bases lining up with TRBD1. Germline assignment: CDR1 MNHNS and CDR2 SASEGT. Losses at the gene ends were 6 bases for V and 0 bases for J; bases not matched to a gene: 5. This CDR3 contains 15 residues. CDR3 protein: CASSVQGSSYNEQFF. DNA for the CDR3: TGTGCCAGCAGCGTACAGGGGAGCTCCTACAATGAGCAGTTCTTC.